A selection of T cell receptor beta chains follows, all from one sample in a study of T cells after yellow fever vaccination. TCRdb reanalysed the 5' RACE reads using MiXCR and keeps one entry per CDR3 protein. The sample holds hundreds of thousands of distinct CDR3 sequences; approximately 15% are singletons and the top ten take around 15%. Sequencing used PBMCs, obtained on the day of the yellow fever booster vaccination. These receptor sequences come from a man aged 25 to 40 who received the YFV17D yellow fever vaccine. The CDR3 runs from the conserved cysteine through the conserved F or W. Fields, in order: J gene, clone size, D gene, V gene, CDR3 DNA, CDR3 protein. The D gene is left open where the match is weak. A clone size is listed for some rows: how often the clone was seen (once, few, many), or a class if it is expanded.

j_gene: TRBJ2-2; abundance: -; d_gene: -; v_gene: TRBV7-8; CDR3nt: TGTGCCAGCAGCTTCCCATCTAGGGCCGGGGAGCTGTTTTTT; CDR3aa: CASSFPSRAGELFF
j_gene: TRBJ2-1; abundance: -; d_gene: TRBD1; v_gene: TRBV20-1; CDR3nt: TGCAGTGCTAGAGACCCAGGGGGCCTGACCTACAATGAGCAGTTCTTC; CDR3aa: CSARDPGGLTYNEQFF
j_gene: TRBJ2-1; abundance: -; d_gene: -; v_gene: TRBV27; CDR3nt: TGTGCCAGCAGAGAGGGAGGTACTCTTGGGGATGAGCAGTTCTTC; CDR3aa: CASREGGTLGDEQFF
j_gene: TRBJ1-2; abundance: -; d_gene: -; v_gene: TRBV30; CDR3nt: TGTGCCTGGAAACCCGCCAGGGACTATGGCTACACCTTC; CDR3aa: CAWKPARDYGYTF
j_gene: TRBJ2-7; abundance: few; d_gene: TRBD2; v_gene: TRBV7-9; CDR3nt: TGTGCCAGCAGCTTTTTAAGCGGGAGGGCCCCCTACGAGCAGTACTTC; CDR3aa: CASSFLSGRAPYEQYF
j_gene: TRBJ2-7; abundance: -; d_gene: TRBD1; v_gene: TRBV23-1; CDR3nt: TGCGCCAGCAGTCAAACCGTAGGACAGGGGGGCTACGAGCAGTACTTC; CDR3aa: CASSQTVGQGGYEQYF
j_gene: TRBJ2-1; abundance: -; d_gene: -; v_gene: TRBV7-9; CDR3nt: TGTGCCAGCAGCCGATACGGTGGGGGCAATGAGCAGTTCTTC; CDR3aa: CASSRYGGGNEQFF
j_gene: TRBJ2-3; abundance: few; d_gene: -; v_gene: TRBV21-1; CDR3nt: TGTGCCAGCAGCAAAGGGTATCCTAGCGGGAGTGGGGGAGATACGCAGTATTTT; CDR3aa: CASSKGYPSGSGGDTQYF
j_gene: TRBJ2-1; abundance: -; d_gene: TRBD2; v_gene: TRBV19; CDR3nt: TGTGCCACGCAGGGACTAGCGTATGATGAGCAGTTCTTC; CDR3aa: CATQGLAYDEQFF
j_gene: TRBJ1-4; abundance: -; d_gene: -; v_gene: TRBV29-1; CDR3nt: TGCAGCGTTGGGGGAGGGGTAGAAGAAAAACTGTTTTTT; CDR3aa: CSVGGGVEEKLFF
j_gene: TRBJ2-1; abundance: few; d_gene: -; v_gene: TRBV29-1; CDR3nt: TGCAGCGTTGAAGGGGGGAGAACCTACAATGAGCAGTTCTTC; CDR3aa: CSVEGGRTYNEQFF
j_gene: TRBJ1-1; abundance: many; d_gene: -; v_gene: TRBV7-2; CDR3nt: TGTGCCAGTAGTACCACAGTGAACACTGAAGCTTTCTTT; CDR3aa: CASSTTVNTEAFF
j_gene: TRBJ2-7; abundance: few; d_gene: -; v_gene: TRBV29-1; CDR3nt: TGCAGCGTTGATCAGTCCGATGGGAGCTACGAGCAGTACTTC; CDR3aa: CSVDQSDGSYEQYF
j_gene: TRBJ2-2; abundance: many; d_gene: -; v_gene: TRBV28; CDR3nt: TGTGCCAGCAGACGACTGTTCACCGGGGAGCTGTTTTTT; CDR3aa: CASRRLFTGELFF
j_gene: TRBJ2-1; abundance: -; d_gene: -; v_gene: TRBV5-1; CDR3nt: TGCGCCAGCAGTGAAGGCTCCTACAATGAGCAGTTCTTC; CDR3aa: CASSEGSYNEQFF
j_gene: TRBJ2-7; abundance: few; d_gene: -; v_gene: TRBV6-5; CDR3nt: TGTGCCAGCAGTTACTCGACGTCTCTTAGCCGTCTCCCCGAGCAGTACTTC; CDR3aa: CASSYSTSLSRLPEQYF
j_gene: TRBJ1-4; abundance: many; d_gene: -; v_gene: TRBV20-1; CDR3nt: TGCAGTGCTAGGTCCTTGTTGGAGGTAGAAAAACTGTTTTTT; CDR3aa: CSARSLLEVEKLFF
j_gene: TRBJ2-1; abundance: few; d_gene: TRBD2; v_gene: TRBV10-1; CDR3nt: TGCGCCAGCAGTGAGAGGACTAGGGGCTCCTACAATGAGCAGTTCTTC; CDR3aa: CASSERTRGSYNEQFF
j_gene: TRBJ2-5; abundance: -; d_gene: -; v_gene: TRBV4-3; CDR3nt: TGCGCCAGCAGCCAAGCTCCGTCCCAAGAGACCCAGTACTTC; CDR3aa: CASSQAPSQETQYF
j_gene: TRBJ2-5; abundance: few; d_gene: -; v_gene: TRBV27; CDR3nt: TGTGCCAGCAGTTTTTCCCCTTCGGGCCAAGAGACCCAGTACTTC; CDR3aa: CASSFSPSGQETQYF
j_gene: TRBJ2-4; abundance: -; d_gene: TRBD1; v_gene: TRBV27; CDR3nt: TGTGCCAGCAGGCCGGGACAGGTTACCAAAAACATTCAGTACTTC; CDR3aa: CASRPGQVTKNIQYF
j_gene: TRBJ2-7; abundance: few; d_gene: TRBD1; v_gene: TRBV5-1; CDR3nt: TGCGCCAGCAGCTTGTGGGACAGGGTAGGTTGGCGGGAGTCCTACGAGCAGTACTTC; CDR3aa: CASSLWDRVGWRESYEQYF
j_gene: TRBJ2-3; abundance: few; d_gene: TRBD2; v_gene: TRBV20-1; CDR3nt: TGCAGTGCTAGGATCGGCGGGAGGGCGGATACGCAGTATTTT; CDR3aa: CSARIGGRADTQYF
j_gene: TRBJ2-1; abundance: -; d_gene: TRBD2; v_gene: TRBV5-1; CDR3nt: TGCGCCAGCGGCTTGCCCTCTAGCGGGAGGAACAATGAGCAGTTCTTC; CDR3aa: CASGLPSSGRNNEQFF
j_gene: TRBJ2-1; abundance: few; d_gene: -; v_gene: TRBV7-9; CDR3nt: TGTGCCAGCAGGCGTAGTGATGAGCAGTTCTTC; CDR3aa: CASRRSDEQFF
j_gene: TRBJ2-1; abundance: few; d_gene: -; v_gene: TRBV23-1; CDR3nt: TGCGCCAGCAGTCAATCCGGCGGCCCGCCCTACAATGAGCAGTTCTTC; CDR3aa: CASSQSGGPPYNEQFF
j_gene: TRBJ2-6; abundance: few; d_gene: TRBD1; v_gene: TRBV12-3/TRBV12-4; CDR3nt: TGTGCCATAAAAACAGGGGCTGGGGCCAACGTCCTGACTTTC; CDR3aa: CAIKTGAGANVLTF
j_gene: TRBJ2-6; abundance: once; d_gene: TRBD1; v_gene: TRBV19; CDR3nt: TGTGCCACACTCCGACAGGGTTTTGGGGCCAACGTCCTGACTTTC; CDR3aa: CATLRQGFGANVLTF
j_gene: TRBJ2-1; abundance: -; d_gene: -; v_gene: TRBV7-8; CDR3nt: TGTGCCAGCACCAGGAACCCCAATGAGCAGTTCTTC; CDR3aa: CASTRNPNEQFF
j_gene: TRBJ2-1; abundance: few; d_gene: -; v_gene: TRBV7-2; CDR3nt: TGTGCCAGCAGCCCAGACATGGTCTCCTACAATGAGCAGTTCTTC; CDR3aa: CASSPDMVSYNEQFF
j_gene: TRBJ2-2; abundance: -; d_gene: TRBD2; v_gene: TRBV28; CDR3nt: TGTGCCAGCAGTTTTGTGGCTAGCGGGAGCTTGGCCGGGGAGCTGTTTTTT; CDR3aa: CASSFVASGSLAGELFF
j_gene: TRBJ2-3; abundance: -; d_gene: TRBD2; v_gene: TRBV20-1; CDR3nt: TGCAGTGCTAGGCGGACTAGCGGGAGAGACGATACGCAGTATTTT; CDR3aa: CSARRTSGRDDTQYF
j_gene: TRBJ2-5; abundance: few; d_gene: TRBD1; v_gene: TRBV29-1; CDR3nt: TGCAGCGTTGAAGGTTGGACAGGTCAAGAGACCCAGTACTTC; CDR3aa: CSVEGWTGQETQYF
j_gene: TRBJ2-3; abundance: many; d_gene: -; v_gene: TRBV5-6; CDR3nt: TGTGCCAGCAGCCGCGTGCGGAGGGGGGATACGCAGTATTTT; CDR3aa: CASSRVRRGDTQYF
j_gene: TRBJ2-7; abundance: -; d_gene: -; v_gene: TRBV15; CDR3nt: TGTGCCACCAGCAGAGATCCTGGCCACTACGAGCAGTACTTC; CDR3aa: CATSRDPGHYEQYF
j_gene: TRBJ2-5; abundance: -; d_gene: -; v_gene: TRBV6-1; CDR3nt: TGTGCCAGCTCCAATCACGGTCTTACTACGGAGACCCAGTACTTC; CDR3aa: CASSNHGLTTETQYF
j_gene: TRBJ1-1; abundance: -; d_gene: -; v_gene: TRBV20-1; CDR3nt: TGCAGTGCTAGAGATCAGGACATTTTGAACACTGAAGCTTTCTTT; CDR3aa: CSARDQDILNTEAFF
j_gene: TRBJ1-5; abundance: few; d_gene: -; v_gene: TRBV5-1; CDR3nt: TGCGCCAGCAGCTTGGGGGGGATGAGCAATCAGCCCCAGCATTTT; CDR3aa: CASSLGGMSNQPQHF
j_gene: TRBJ2-3; abundance: few; d_gene: -; v_gene: TRBV7-7; CDR3nt: TGTGCCAGCAGCTTATACGAGCGGAATACGCAGTATTTT; CDR3aa: CASSLYERNTQYF
j_gene: TRBJ2-7; abundance: few; d_gene: -; v_gene: TRBV6-2/TRBV6-3; CDR3nt: TGTGCCAGCAGTTACCCCCCCAACAGGGATCCTTCCTACGAGCAGTACTTC; CDR3aa: CASSYPPNRDPSYEQYF
j_gene: TRBJ2-1; abundance: -; d_gene: TRBD1; v_gene: TRBV4-2; CDR3nt: TGTGCCAGCAGCCAAGAATGGACAGGGGTCTACAATGAGCAGTTCTTC; CDR3aa: CASSQEWTGVYNEQFF
j_gene: TRBJ2-5; abundance: -; d_gene: -; v_gene: TRBV20-1; CDR3nt: TGCAGTGCTAGGGGACTCGTCCAAGAGACCCAGTACTTC; CDR3aa: CSARGLVQETQYF
j_gene: TRBJ2-3; abundance: -; d_gene: -; v_gene: TRBV5-8; CDR3nt: TGTGCCAGCAGCCAAGGGTTCGCGCAGTATTTT; CDR3aa: CASSQGFAQYF
j_gene: TRBJ2-5; abundance: few; d_gene: -; v_gene: TRBV11-2; CDR3nt: TGTGCCAGCAGCTTAGTCTGGCAAGAGACCCAGTACTTC; CDR3aa: CASSLVWQETQYF
j_gene: TRBJ2-7; abundance: -; d_gene: -; v_gene: TRBV3-1; CDR3nt: TGTGCCAGCAGCCCTCACCCGACACTGGGGGAGCAGTACTTC; CDR3aa: CASSPHPTLGEQYF
j_gene: TRBJ1-1; abundance: few; d_gene: -; v_gene: TRBV7-2; CDR3nt: TGTGCCAGCAGCCCTCCTCCCGGAACTGAAGCTTTCTTT; CDR3aa: CASSPPPGTEAFF
j_gene: TRBJ2-7; abundance: -; d_gene: -; v_gene: TRBV28; CDR3nt: TGTGCCAGCAGCTGGCCCGGCTTCAAGGGCACTGGCGAGCAGTACTTC; CDR3aa: CASSWPGFKGTGEQYF
j_gene: TRBJ1-3; abundance: -; d_gene: -; v_gene: TRBV7-2; CDR3nt: TGTGCCAGCAGCCATCCTAACTCTGGAAACACCATATATTTT; CDR3aa: CASSHPNSGNTIYF
j_gene: TRBJ1-2; abundance: -; d_gene: -; v_gene: TRBV5-1; CDR3nt: TGCGCCAGCAGATCCGATGGGCATGGGTATGGCTACACCTTC; CDR3aa: CASRSDGHGYGYTF
j_gene: TRBJ2-2; abundance: -; d_gene: -; v_gene: TRBV4-3; CDR3nt: TGCGCCAGCAGCCAAGATGAGGTGGTACCCACCGGGGAGCTGTTTTTT; CDR3aa: CASSQDEVVPTGELFF
j_gene: TRBJ2-7; abundance: -; d_gene: TRBD2; v_gene: TRBV6-4; CDR3nt: TGTGCCAGCAGTGACTCTAGCGGGCTAAGAATCTACGAGCAGTACTTC; CDR3aa: CASSDSSGLRIYEQYF
j_gene: TRBJ2-7; abundance: -; d_gene: TRBD1; v_gene: TRBV4-3; CDR3nt: TGCGCCAGCAGCCACCGGGACAGGGTCCACGAGCAGTACTTC; CDR3aa: CASSHRDRVHEQYF
j_gene: TRBJ2-1; abundance: -; d_gene: -; v_gene: TRBV5-1; CDR3nt: TGCGCCAGCAGCTTGGTTCTCGACAATGAGCAGTTCTTC; CDR3aa: CASSLVLDNEQFF
j_gene: TRBJ2-3; abundance: -; d_gene: TRBD1; v_gene: TRBV20-1; CDR3nt: TGCAGTGCTTCACTGGACAGGAGTCTCGCAGATACGCAGTATTTT; CDR3aa: CSASLDRSLADTQYF
j_gene: TRBJ2-2; abundance: few; d_gene: -; v_gene: TRBV27; CDR3nt: TGTGCCAGCAGAAAAGGGACGGGCGGGGAGCTGTTTTTT; CDR3aa: CASRKGTGGELFF
j_gene: TRBJ2-3; abundance: many; d_gene: TRBD2; v_gene: TRBV10-3; CDR3nt: TGTGCCATCAGTGAAAGCGGGAGGGGAGATACGCAGTATTTT; CDR3aa: CAISESGRGDTQYF
j_gene: TRBJ1-1; abundance: few; d_gene: -; v_gene: TRBV6-1; CDR3nt: TGTGCCAGCACCGTCGGTGGGGCGGTGAACACTGAAGCTTTCTTT; CDR3aa: CASTVGGAVNTEAFF
j_gene: TRBJ1-1; abundance: few; d_gene: -; v_gene: TRBV10-3; CDR3nt: TGTGCCATCACTTCGGACAGAAACACTGAAGCTTTCTTT; CDR3aa: CAITSDRNTEAFF
j_gene: TRBJ2-1; abundance: few; d_gene: TRBD1; v_gene: TRBV13; CDR3nt: TGTGCCAGCAGCTTAGGCCGAGCGACAGGGATCTCTTATGAGCAGTTCTTC; CDR3aa: CASSLGRATGISYEQFF
j_gene: TRBJ2-3; abundance: few; d_gene: TRBD2; v_gene: TRBV7-2; CDR3nt: TGTGCCAGCAGCTTAATGCAGGGAGGGAGCACAGATACGCAGTATTTT; CDR3aa: CASSLMQGGSTDTQYF